This T cell receptor beta chain was captured by sequencing in a study of cytomegalovirus exposure and HLA in healthy donors. Study conclusions and caveats: TCR beta sequences reportedly predicted most subjects' HLA-A and HLA-B alleles accurately.

Notes on this clone: Its target is unknown.

Vbeta (60) and Jbeta (13) primers were used in the PCR. Profiling relied on immunoSEQ multiplex PCR, and the TCRdb table lists in-frame clones only, not all of them. The sample has 190,000 or so clones, 80% seen once; the top ten hold around 0.69%. V was pared by 2 bases and J by 1 base, with 14 bases between. Germline V gene lookup returns CDR1 WNHNN and CDR2 SYGVQD (reference sequence). This CDR3 spans 16 amino acids. The V call is TRBV10-1, the J call TRBJ2-5, with D possibly TRBD1 on 6 matching bases. The sample consisted of PBMCs. The sequence came from a boy younger than 18 in good health and CMV-seronegative. The CDR3 nucleotides are TGCGCCAGCAGTGAGAGCCCAGGGGCGTCCCAAGAGACCCAGTACTTC. It translates to CASSESPGASQETQYF.